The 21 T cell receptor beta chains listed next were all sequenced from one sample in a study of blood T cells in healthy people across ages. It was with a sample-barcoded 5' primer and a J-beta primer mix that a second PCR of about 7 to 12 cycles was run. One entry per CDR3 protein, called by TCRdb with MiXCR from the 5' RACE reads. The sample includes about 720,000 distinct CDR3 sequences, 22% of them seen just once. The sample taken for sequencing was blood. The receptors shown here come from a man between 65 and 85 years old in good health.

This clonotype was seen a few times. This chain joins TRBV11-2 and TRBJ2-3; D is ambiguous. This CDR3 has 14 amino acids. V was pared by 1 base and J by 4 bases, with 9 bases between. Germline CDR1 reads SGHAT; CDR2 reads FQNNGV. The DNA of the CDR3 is TGTGCCAGCAGCTTAGTGATGGCCCCAGATACGCAGTATTTT. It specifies CASSLVMAPDTQYF.

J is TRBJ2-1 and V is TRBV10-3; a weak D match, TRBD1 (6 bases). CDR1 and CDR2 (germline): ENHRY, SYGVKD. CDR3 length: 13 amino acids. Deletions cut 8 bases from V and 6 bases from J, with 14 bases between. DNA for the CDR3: TGTGCCATCGGCAGGGGCGGTGGCAATGAGCAGTTCTTC. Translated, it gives CAIGRGGGNEQFF.

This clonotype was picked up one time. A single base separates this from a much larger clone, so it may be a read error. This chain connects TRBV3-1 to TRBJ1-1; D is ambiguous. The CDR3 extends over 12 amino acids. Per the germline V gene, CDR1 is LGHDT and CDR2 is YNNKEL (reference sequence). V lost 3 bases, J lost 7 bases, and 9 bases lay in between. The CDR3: CASSHPSREAFF. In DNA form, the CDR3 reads TGTGCCAGCAGCCATCCGTCGCGTGAAGCTTTCTTT. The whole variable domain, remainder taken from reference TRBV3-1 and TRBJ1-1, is DTAVSQTPKYLVTQMGNDKSIKCEQNLGHDTMYWYKQDSKKFLKIMFSYNNKELIINETVPNRFSPKSPDKAHLNLHINSLELGDSAVYFCASSHPSREAFFGQGTRLTVV.

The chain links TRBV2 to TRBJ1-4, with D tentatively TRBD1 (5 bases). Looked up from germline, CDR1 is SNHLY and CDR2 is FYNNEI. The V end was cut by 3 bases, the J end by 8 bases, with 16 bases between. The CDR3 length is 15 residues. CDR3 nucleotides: TGTGCCAGCAGTGAGACGGCAGGGAGTCGCGAAAAACTGTTTTTT. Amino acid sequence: CASSETAGSREKLFF.

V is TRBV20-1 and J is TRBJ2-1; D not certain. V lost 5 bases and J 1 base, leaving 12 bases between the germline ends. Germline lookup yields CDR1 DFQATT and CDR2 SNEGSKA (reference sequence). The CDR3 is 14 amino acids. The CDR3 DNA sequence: TGCAGTGCTCCTAGTATCTCTTCCTACAATGAGCAGTTCTTC. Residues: CSAPSISSYNEQFF.

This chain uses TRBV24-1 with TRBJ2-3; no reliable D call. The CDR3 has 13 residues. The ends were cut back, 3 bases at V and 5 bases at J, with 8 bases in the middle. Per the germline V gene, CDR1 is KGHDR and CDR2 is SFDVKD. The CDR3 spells CATSDGWEDTQYF. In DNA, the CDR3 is TGTGCCACCAGTGATGGGTGGGAAGATACGCAGTATTTT.

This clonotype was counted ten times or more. CDR3 DNA sequence: TGCGCCAGCAGCTTCGACAGGGTCGGGTCCTACGAGCAGTACTTC. Protein: CASSFDRVGSYEQYF. The V gene is TRBV5-1, the J gene TRBJ2-7; 7 bases are a match to TRBD1. This CDR3 has 15 amino acids. CDR1 is SGHRS and CDR2 is YFSETQ in the germline V gene. V gave up 2 bases and J gave up 1 base; unmatched junction bases: 6.

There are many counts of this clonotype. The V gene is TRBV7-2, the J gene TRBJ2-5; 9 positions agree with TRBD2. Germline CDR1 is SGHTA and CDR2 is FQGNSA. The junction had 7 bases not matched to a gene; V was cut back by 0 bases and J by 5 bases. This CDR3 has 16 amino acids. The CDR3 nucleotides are TGTGCCAGCAGCTTAGCCTACGGGACTAGCAGGGAGACCCAGTACTTC. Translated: CASSLAYGTSRETQYF.

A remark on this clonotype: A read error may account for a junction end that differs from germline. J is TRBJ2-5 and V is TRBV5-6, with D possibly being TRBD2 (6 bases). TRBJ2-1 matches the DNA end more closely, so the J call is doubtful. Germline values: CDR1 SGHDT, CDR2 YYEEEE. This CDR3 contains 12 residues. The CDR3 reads CANSSLGLEQFF. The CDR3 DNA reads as TGTGCCAACAGCAGTCTGGGACTGGAGCAGTTCTTC.

DNA of the CDR3: TGCAGCGTTGTTCGGACAGGGGGGACTGAAGCTTTCTTT. Translating it yields CSVVRTGGTEAFF. The chain recombines TRBV29-1 with TRBJ1-1; 10 nucleotides align to TRBD1. CDR1 and CDR2 from the germline V gene are SQVTM and ANQGSEA. The CDR3 loop spans 13 amino acids. After removal of 4 bases from V and 5 bases from J, the junction contained 4 bases not matched to a gene.

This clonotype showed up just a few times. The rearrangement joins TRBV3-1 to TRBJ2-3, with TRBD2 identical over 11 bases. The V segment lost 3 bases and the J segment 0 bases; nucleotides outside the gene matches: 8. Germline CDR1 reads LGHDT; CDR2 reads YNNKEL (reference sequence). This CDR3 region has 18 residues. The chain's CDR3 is CASSHHRTSGSSTDTQYF. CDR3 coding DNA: TGTGCCAGCAGCCACCACAGGACTAGCGGGTCGAGCACAGATACGCAGTATTTT.

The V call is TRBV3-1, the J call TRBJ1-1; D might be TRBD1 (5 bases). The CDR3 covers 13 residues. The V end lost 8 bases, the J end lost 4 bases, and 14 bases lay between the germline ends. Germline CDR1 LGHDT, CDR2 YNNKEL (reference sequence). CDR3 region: CASQIRGGTEAFF. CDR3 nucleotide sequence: TGTGCCAGCCAGATTCGGGGGGGCACTGAAGCTTTCTTT.

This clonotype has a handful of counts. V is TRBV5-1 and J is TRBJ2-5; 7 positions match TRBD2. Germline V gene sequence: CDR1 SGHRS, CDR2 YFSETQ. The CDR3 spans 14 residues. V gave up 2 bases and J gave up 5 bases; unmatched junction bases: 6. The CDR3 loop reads CASSFQGRAETQYF. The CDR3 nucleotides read TGCGCCAGCAGCTTTCAAGGGAGGGCGGAGACCCAGTACTTC.

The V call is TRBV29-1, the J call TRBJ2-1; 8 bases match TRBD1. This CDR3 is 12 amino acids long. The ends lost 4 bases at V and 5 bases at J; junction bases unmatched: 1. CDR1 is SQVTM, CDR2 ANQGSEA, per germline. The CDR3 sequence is CSVARGHNEQFF. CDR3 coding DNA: TGCAGCGTTGCCAGGGGGCACAATGAGCAGTTCTTC.

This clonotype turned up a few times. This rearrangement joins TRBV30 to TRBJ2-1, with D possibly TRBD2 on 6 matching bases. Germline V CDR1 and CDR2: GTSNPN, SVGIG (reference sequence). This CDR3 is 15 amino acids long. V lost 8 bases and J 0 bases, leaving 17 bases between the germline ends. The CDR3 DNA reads TGTGCCAGGGATGGAGGGGTACTCTCCTACAATGAGCAGTTCTTC. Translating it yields CARDGGVLSYNEQFF. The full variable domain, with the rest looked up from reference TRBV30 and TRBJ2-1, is SQTIHQWPATLVQPVGSPLSLECTVEGTSNPNLYWYRQAAGRGLQLLFYSVGIGQISSEVPQNLSASRPQDRQFILSSKKLLLSDSGFYLCARDGGVLSYNEQFFGPGTRLTVL.

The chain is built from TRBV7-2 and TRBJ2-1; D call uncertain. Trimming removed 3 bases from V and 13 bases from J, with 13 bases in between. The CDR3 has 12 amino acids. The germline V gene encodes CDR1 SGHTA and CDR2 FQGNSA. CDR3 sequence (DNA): TGTGCCAGCAGCTTTTCCCAAGGTGAACAGTTCTTC. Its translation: CASSFSQGEQFF. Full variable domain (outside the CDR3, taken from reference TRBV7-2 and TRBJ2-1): GAGVSQSPSNKVTEKGKDVELRCDPISGHTALYWYRQSLGQGLEFLIYFQGNSAPDKSGLPSDRFSAERTGGSVSTLTIQRTQQEDSAVYLCASSFSQGEQFFGPGTRLTVL.

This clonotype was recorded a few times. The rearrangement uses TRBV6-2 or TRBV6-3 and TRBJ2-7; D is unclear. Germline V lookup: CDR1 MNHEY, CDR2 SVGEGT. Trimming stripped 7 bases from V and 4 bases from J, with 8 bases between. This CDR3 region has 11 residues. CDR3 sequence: CASTNGYEQYF. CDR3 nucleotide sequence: TGTGCCAGCACTAACGGGTACGAGCAGTACTTC.

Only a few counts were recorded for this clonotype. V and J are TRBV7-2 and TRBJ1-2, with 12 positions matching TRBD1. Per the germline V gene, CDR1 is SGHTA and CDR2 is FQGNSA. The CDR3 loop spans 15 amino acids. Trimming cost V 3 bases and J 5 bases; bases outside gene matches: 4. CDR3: CASSLKGQGAYGYTF. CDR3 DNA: TGTGCCAGCAGCTTGAAGGGACAGGGGGCGTATGGCTACACCTTC.

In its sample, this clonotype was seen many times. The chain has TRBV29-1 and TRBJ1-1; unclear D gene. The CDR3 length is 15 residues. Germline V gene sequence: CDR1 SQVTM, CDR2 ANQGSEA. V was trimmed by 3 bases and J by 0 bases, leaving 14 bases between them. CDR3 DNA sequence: TGCAGCGTTGATACCGGGTCAGACATGAACACTGAAGCTTTCTTT. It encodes CSVDTGSDMNTEAFF.

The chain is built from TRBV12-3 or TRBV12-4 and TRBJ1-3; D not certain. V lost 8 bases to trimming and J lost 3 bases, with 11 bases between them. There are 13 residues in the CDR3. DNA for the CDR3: TGTGCCAGCGCCTCGGTCTTTGGAAACACCATATATTTT. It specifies CASASVFGNTIYF.

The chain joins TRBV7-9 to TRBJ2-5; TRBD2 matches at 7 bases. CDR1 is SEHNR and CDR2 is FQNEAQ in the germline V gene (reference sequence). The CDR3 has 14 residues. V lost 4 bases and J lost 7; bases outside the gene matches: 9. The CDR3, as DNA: TGTGCCAGCAGCTCCTCGGAGCGGGGTGTGACCCAGTACTTC. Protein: CASSSSERGVTQYF.